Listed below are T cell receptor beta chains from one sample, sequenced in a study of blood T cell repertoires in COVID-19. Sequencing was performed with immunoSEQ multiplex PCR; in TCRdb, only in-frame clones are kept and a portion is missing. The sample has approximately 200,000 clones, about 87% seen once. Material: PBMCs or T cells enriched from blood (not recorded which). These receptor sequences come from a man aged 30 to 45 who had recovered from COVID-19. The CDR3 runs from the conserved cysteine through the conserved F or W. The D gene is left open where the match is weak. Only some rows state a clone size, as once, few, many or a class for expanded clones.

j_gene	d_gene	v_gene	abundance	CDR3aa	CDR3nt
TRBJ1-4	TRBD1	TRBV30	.	CAWSVQGSGEKLFF	TGTGCCTGGAGTGTACAGGGGTCTGGAGAAAAACTGTTTTTT
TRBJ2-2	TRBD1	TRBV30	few	CASNGQDTGELFF	TGTGCCTCCAACGGACAGGACACCGGGGAGCTGTTTTTT
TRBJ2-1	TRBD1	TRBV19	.	CASQGVGSYNEQFF	TGTGCCAGTCAGGGGGTAGGGTCCTACAATGAGCAGTTCTTC
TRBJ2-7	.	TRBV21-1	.	CASSKALDRGSYEQYF	TGTGCCAGCAGCAAGGCCTTAGACAGGGGCTCCTACGAGCAGTACTTC
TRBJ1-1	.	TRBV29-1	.	CSPEVGGNTEAFF	TGCAGCCCTGAAGTCGGGGGGAACACTGAAGCTTTCTTT
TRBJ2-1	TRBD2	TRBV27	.	CASSSALAGGPAVYNEQFF	TGTGCCAGCAGTTCTGCTCTAGCGGGAGGGCCGGCGGTCTACAATGAGCAGTTCTTC
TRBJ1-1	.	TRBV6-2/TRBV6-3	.	CASSYTGLSDRILSGNTEAFF	TGTGCCAGCAGTTACACGGGTCTGAGTGACAGGATCCTATCGGGGAACACTGAAGCTTTCTTT
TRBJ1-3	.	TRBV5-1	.	CASSLVGSGNTIYF	TGCGCCAGCAGCTTGGTCGGTTCCGGAAACACCATATATTTT
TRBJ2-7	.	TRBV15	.	CATSRDLRTTYEQYF	TGTGCCACCAGCAGAGATCTGCGGACTACCTACGAGCAGTACTTC
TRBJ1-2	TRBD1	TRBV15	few	CATSRAPGTGRDGYTF	TGTGCCACCAGCAGAGCCCCCGGGACAGGGCGTGATGGCTACACCTTC
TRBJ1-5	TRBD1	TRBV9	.	CASSAGTGINQPQHF	TGTGCCAGCAGCGCCGGGACAGGGATCAATCAGCCCCAGCATTTT
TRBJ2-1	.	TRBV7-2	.	CASSLELRGLLSYNEQFF	TGTGCCAGCAGCTTAGAGCTGCGGGGACTGTTGTCCTACAATGAGCAGTTCTTC
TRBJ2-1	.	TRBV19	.	CASSMSLADLYNEQFF	TGTGCCAGTAGTATGAGCTTAGCGGACCTCTACAATGAGCAGTTCTTC
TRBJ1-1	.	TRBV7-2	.	CASSVTGTTEAFF	TGTGCCAGCAGCGTGACAGGTACCACTGAAGCTTTCTTT
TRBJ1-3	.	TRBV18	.	CASSPVTTSSGNTIYF	TGTGCCAGCTCACCGGTCACAACCAGCTCTGGAAACACCATATATTTT
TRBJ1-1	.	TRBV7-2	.	CASSLARVNTEAFF	TGTGCCAGCAGCTTAGCGCGGGTGAACACTGAAGCTTTCTTT
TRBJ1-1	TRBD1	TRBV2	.	CASRGQGQKNTEAFF	TGTGCCAGCCGGGGTCAGGGACAGAAGAACACTGAAGCTTTCTTT
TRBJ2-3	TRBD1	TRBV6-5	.	CASSYQGQGLDTQYF	TGTGCCAGCAGTTATCAGGGACAGGGTCTTGATACGCAGTATTTT
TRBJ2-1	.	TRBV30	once	CAWNGGRKNEQFF	TGTGCCTGGAACGGGGGGCGGAAGAATGAGCAGTTCTTC
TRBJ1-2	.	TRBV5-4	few	CASSSYDRPRNYGYTF	TGTGCCAGCAGCTCTTATGACAGGCCTCGAAACTATGGCTACACCTTC
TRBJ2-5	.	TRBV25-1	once	CASSALDSRRETQYF	TGTGCCAGCAGTGCTTTGGACTCTCGGCGAGAGACCCAGTACTTC
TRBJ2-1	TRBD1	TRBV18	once	CASSPAQGAGEQFF	TGTGCCAGCTCACCGGCACAGGGGGCTGGTGAGCAGTTCTTC
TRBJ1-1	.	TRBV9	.	CASSVAWSENTEAFF	TGTGCCAGCAGCGTAGCTTGGTCAGAAAACACTGAAGCTTTCTTT
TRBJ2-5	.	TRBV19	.	CASSFTGTQETQYF	TGTGCCAGTAGTTTCACAGGGACCCAAGAGACCCAGTACTTC
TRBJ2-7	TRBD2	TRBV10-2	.	CASSDIAGPTYEQYF	TGCGCCAGCAGTGATATAGCGGGACCCACTTACGAGCAGTACTTC
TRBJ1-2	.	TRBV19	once	CASSHNKDSNYGYTF	TGTGCCAGTAGCCACAATAAAGATTCCAACTATGGCTACACCTTC